This T cell receptor beta chain was sequenced for a study of T-cell memory formation after mild COVID-19. Study-wide points: The CD4+ clones that contracted clustered mainly within CM and EM, and the CD8+ clones concentrated in EMRA.

Turning to this clonotype: Its antigen is unknown.

UMIs and sample barcodes were carried by the TCR alpha and TCR beta cDNA libraries that 5'RACE produced using constant-segment primers. Via MiXCR, TCRdb re-called the 5' RACE reads, giving one row per CDR3 protein. The sample shows about 340,000 distinct CDR3 sequences, 10% to 15% of them seen only once. This CDR3 is built from 11 residues. V dropped 7 bases and J dropped 10 bases, with 12 bases sitting between them. Per germline, CDR1 MNHEY and CDR2 SVGAGI. This TCR was sampled from a man between 18 and 29 years old who had mild COVID-19 (a few samples of this study predate the infection). Cell type and time point are not known. This chain connects TRBV6-5 to TRBJ2-3, with D possibly TRBD1 on 5 matching bases. The sequencing input was PBMCs or a T cell subset sorted from them (not recorded which). Here the CDR3 reads CASTAWGSQYF. In DNA form, the CDR3 reads TGTGCCAGCACAGCATGGGGCTCGCAGTATTTT.